One and the same sample provided the 20 T cell receptor beta chains below, sequenced in a study of T cell responses to AZD1222 COVID-19 vaccine. Produced via immunoSEQ multiplex PCR; TCRdb's table is partial and in-frame only. Of fewer than 150,000 clones listed, approximately 94% were seen once; the top ten hold approximately 5%. The material was peripheral blood, obtained on day 0 of AZD1222 vaccination. These receptors originate from an adult in good health.

The chain joins TRBV5-8 to TRBJ1-2; possibly TRBD1 for D (6 bases). V lost 0 bases and J 4 bases, leaving 7 bases between the germline ends. Germline values: CDR1 SGHTS, CDR2 YDEGEE. The CDR3 runs to 13 residues. The CDR3 region is CASSLAGVYGYTF. CDR3 nucleotide sequence: TGTGCCAGCAGCTTGGCAGGGGTCTATGGCTACACCTTC.

This clone came up a few times. V and J are TRBV6-5 and TRBJ2-7, with 7 positions matching TRBD1. The CDR3 sequence is 13 residues long. The germline gives CDR1 MNHEY, CDR2 SVGAGI. J was trimmed by 7 bases and V by 6 bases; bases with no gene match: 9. In nucleotides, the CDR3 is TGTGCCAGCAGCCGGACAGGATCGGGGGAGCAGTACTTC. Its protein is CASSRTGSGEQYF.

The chain recombines TRBV7-5 with TRBJ1-5; the table's D call of TRBD1 was not tested on the DNA. TRBV7-5 is a listed pseudogene. The CDR3 runs to 16 residues. CDR3 sequence reads: CARSLGSREHYQPQHF. CDR3 nucleotide sequence: TGTGCCAGAAGCTTAGGCAGCAGGGAACATTATCAGCCCCAGCATTTT.

V and J are TRBV19 and TRBJ2-1; D gene ambiguous. V lost 5 bases and J 3 bases, leaving 5 bases between the germline ends. This CDR3 region has 12 residues. Germline V gene lookup returns CDR1 LNHDA and CDR2 SQIVND (reference sequence). CDR3 region: CASSPDYNEQFF. The DNA of the CDR3 is TGTGCCAGTAGTCCCGACTACAATGAGCAGTTCTTC.

This clone was counted a few times. One end of the junction fails to match germline, which may point to a read error. The sample carries other DNA sequences with the same CDR3. V usage is TRBV3-1 (or the pseudogene TRBV3-2) and J usage is TRBJ2-1, with 10 bases that match TRBD2. The CDR3 has 15 residues. Germline V gene data show CDR1 as LGHDT and CDR2 as YNNKEL (reference sequence). The CDR3 DNA reads TGTGCCAGCAGTCAAGCGGGAGGGTCCTACAATGAGCAGTTCTTC. Amino acids: CASSQAGGSYNEQFF.

The rearrangement links TRBV9 to TRBJ2-3, with a possible D match to TRBD2 (5 bases). This CDR3 has 14 amino acids. Germline lookup yields CDR1 SGDLS and CDR2 YYNGEE. V was shortened by 3 bases and J by 10 bases, with 18 bases between the two germline ends. CDR3 sequence reads: CASSAPGLGPAQYF. CDR3 bases: TGTGCCAGCAGCGCACCGGGATTGGGTCCGGCGCAGTATTTT.

The gene calls are TRBV9 and TRBJ2-1; unclear D gene. Germline assignment: CDR1 SGDLS and CDR2 YYNGEE. The CDR3 length is 15 residues. Between the trimmed V and J ends, which lost 0 bases and 4 bases, there was a span of 11 bases. The CDR3 nucleotides read TGTGCCAGCAGCGTAGAGGTCGGGCTTTACAATGAGCAGTTCTTC. Translation gives CASSVEVGLYNEQFF.

This sequence joins TRBV6-5 and TRBJ1-1, with 7 bases that match TRBD1. The trim removed 6 bases at V and 7 bases at J, leaving 14 bases unmatched. The CDR3 covers 15 residues. CDR1 MNHEY and CDR2 SVGAGI come from the germline V gene. The CDR3 is CASSSFGTAKNEAFF. The CDR3 DNA reads TGTGCCAGCAGCTCCTTTGGGACAGCTAAAAATGAAGCTTTCTTT.

CDR3 sequence (DNA): TGTGCCAGCAGTCGACGGGAGGTCGGGGAGCTGTTTTTT. This sequence encodes CASSRREVGELFF. This chain connects TRBV12-3 or TRBV12-4 to TRBJ2-2; 7 nucleotides match TRBD2. The CDR3 has 13 amino acids. The junction had 4 bases not matched to a gene; V was cut back by 5 bases and J by 7 bases.

V is TRBV14 and J is TRBJ1-2; D not certain. Per germline, CDR1 SGHDN and CDR2 FVKESK. V lost 0 bases to trimming and J lost 5 bases, with 7 bases between them. The CDR3 length is 13 residues. In DNA, the CDR3 is TGTGCCAGCAGCCAAGATCTTTATTATGGCTACACCTTC. Translated: CASSQDLYYGYTF.

The chain recombines TRBV2 with TRBJ1-2; weak D call: TRBD1 (6 bases). CDR1 and CDR2 from the germline V gene are SNHLY and FYNNEI. The CDR3 has 16 residues. Trimming took 7 bases from V and 6 from J, leaving 24 bases between them. The CDR3 reads CASMGGEGGIYNGYTF. The CDR3 nucleotides are TGTGCCAGCATGGGGGGTGAAGGGGGAATTTACAATGGCTACACCTTC. The full variable domain, with the rest looked up from reference TRBV2 and TRBJ1-2, is EPEVTQTPSHQVTQMGQEVILRCVPISNHLYFYWYRQILGQKVEFLVSFYNNEISEKSEIFDDQFSVERPDGSNFTLKIRSTKLEDSAMYFCASMGGEGGIYNGYTFGSGTRLTVV.

The rearrangement links TRBV4-3 to TRBJ1-6, with 11 nucleotides matching TRBD1. J lost 9 bases, V lost 0 bases, and 16 bases had no gene match. The CDR3 length is 20 residues. CDR1 is LGHNA and CDR2 is YSLEER in the germline V gene. Here the CDR3 DNA reads TGCGCCAGCAGCCAAGAGTTTGGACAGGGGGCTTTTTCAAATCGTTCACCCCTCCACTTT. Protein: CASSQEFGQGAFSNRSPLHF.

V is TRBV27 and J is TRBJ2-1, with 8 bases aligning to TRBD2. V gave up 1 base and J gave up 8 bases; unmatched junction bases: 7. The CDR3 runs to 15 residues. CDR1 MNHEY and CDR2 SMNVEV come from the germline V gene (reference sequence). As DNA, the CDR3 is TGTGCCAGCAGTTTATTTAGCGGGGTCGGCGATGAGCAGTTCTTC. Protein product: CASSLFSGVGDEQFF.

A word on this clone: One end of the junction does not line up with germline, which may come from a read error. The chain has TRBV11-2 and TRBJ2-2; D may be TRBD1 (5 bases). The CDR3 is 12 amino acids. Germline V gives CDR1 SGHAT, CDR2 FQNNGV. The CDR3 spells CAEIGATGELFF. The CDR3 coding sequence is TGTGCCGAAATAGGGGCCACCGGCGAGCTGTTTTTT. Looking up the rest from reference TRBV11-2 and TRBJ2-2 gives the full variable domain: EAGVAQSPRYKIIEKRQSVAFWCNPISGHATLYWYQQILGQGPKLLIQFQNNGVVDDSQLPKDRFSAERLKGVDSTLKIQPAKLEDSAVYLCAEIGATGELFFGEGSRLTVL.

This rearrangement joins TRBV19 to TRBJ2-5; D possibly corresponds to TRBD2 (5 bases). Deletions cut 10 bases from V and 5 bases from J, with 23 bases between. Germline CDR1 is LNHDA and CDR2 is SQIVND (reference sequence). The CDR3 has 15 amino acids. CDR3 amino acids: CATRNPGSLSETQYF. The CDR3 coding sequence is TGTGCCACAAGAAACCCGGGATCCCTCTCGGAGACCCAGTACTTC.

The chain employs TRBV7-2 and TRBJ2-7, with TRBD1 matching over 9 bases. The trim removed 4 bases at V and 6 bases at J, leaving 10 bases unmatched. The CDR3 extends over 15 amino acids. Germline-derived CDR1 and CDR2 are SGHTA and FQGNSA. Here the CDR3 reads CASSSDRGKDREQYF. The CDR3 nucleotides read TGTGCCAGCAGCTCGGACAGGGGAAAGGATCGCGAGCAGTACTTC.

The V and J genes are TRBV11-1 and TRBJ2-3; D call uncertain. Germline CDR1 reads SGHAT; CDR2 reads FQDESV (reference sequence). Trimming shortened V by 1 base and J by 1 base, and 0 bases separated the two germline ends. This CDR3 spans 12 amino acids. CDR3 in amino acids: CASSLGTDTQYF. CDR3 sequence (DNA): TGTGCCAGCAGCTTAGGCACAGATACGCAGTATTTT.

This chain joins TRBV7-9 and TRBJ1-1; D is possibly TRBD1 (6 bases). Germline CDR1 reads SEHNR; CDR2 reads FQNEAQ (reference sequence). The CDR3 runs to 14 residues. V was clipped by 5 bases and J by 1 base, with 11 bases between them. Here the CDR3 DNA reads TGTGCCAGCAGCGGACCGGGACAGAACACTGAAGCTTTCTTT. Translated, it gives CASSGPGQNTEAFF.

This clone has just one count. V and J are TRBV23-1 and TRBJ1-2; no definite D call. TRBV23-1 is labeled an ORF, and its function is uncertain. The CDR3 totals 14 residues. Between the trimmed V and J ends, which lost 4 bases and 0 bases, there was a span of 9 bases. Written as DNA, the CDR3 is TGCGCCAGCAGTCGGGTGATAGCTAACTATGGCTACACCTTC. This sequence encodes CASSRVIANYGYTF.

This clone was seen a single time. CDR3 sequence: CASRDRGFNNSPLHF. The CDR3 DNA reads TGTGCCAGCAGAGACCGAGGTTTTAATAATTCACCCCTCCACTTT. The genes are TRBV7-2 and TRBJ1-6; D uncertain. Trimming cost V 6 bases and J 5 bases, with 14 bases left between them. CDR1 and CDR2 (germline): SGHTA, FQGNSA. The CDR3 is 15 amino acids.